This TCR beta chain derives from a study of blood T cell repertoires in COVID-19. Study information: Researchers got acute and convalescent COVID-19 samples from the United States, Italy and Spain. PBMCs, B-cell-depleted T cells, or T cells were the source of the cDNA or gDNA that made up the material.

As processed by the authors: Using reference gene primer amplification, nucleated cell counts were estimated. Produced via immunoSEQ multiplex PCR; TCRdb's table is partial and in-frame only. Clone size and the V and J calls come from that table; the DNA yielded D and trimming. The table includes approximately 300,000 clones, 86% detected once. There are 15 residues in the CDR3. Germline V gives CDR1 SGHTA, CDR2 FQGTGA. V lost 4 bases to trimming and J lost 0 bases, with 10 bases between them. The TCR sequence derives from a woman younger than 30 who had recovered from COVID-19. Sequencing was carried out using PBMCs or T cells enriched from blood (not recorded which). The rearrangement joins TRBV7-3 to TRBJ1-3, with D unclear. Here the CDR3 DNA reads TGTGCCAGCAGCTCCAGGCCGAGCTCTGGAAACACCATATATTTT. Amino acids: CASSSRPSSGNTIYF.